This T cell receptor beta chain is from a study of regulatory T cells in long-lasting Graves disease. V was clipped by 3 bases and J by 2 bases, with 5 bases between them. Germline V CDR1 and CDR2: KGHDR, SFDVKD. This CDR3 spans 13 amino acids. Time point specified: newly diagnosed GD, antithyroid drugs for less than 3 months. Extracted RNA from PBMCs served as the source of the TCR library. Arm-PCR of CDR3 regions and iRepertoire HTBI primers were used to build TCR beta libraries. A single record per CDR3 protein comes from TCRdb applying MiXCR to the multiplex PCR reads. The sample contains approximately 490,000 distinct CDR3 sequences, roughly 17% of which appear only once. These records were also assigned to another study, of T cells in Graves' hyperthyroidism and ophthalmopathy.

This sample comprised peripheral blood mononuclear cells (PBMCs), obtained at new diagnosis, from a patient treated with antithyroid drugs. The chain couples TRBV24-1 to TRBJ2-3; D is unresolved. The sequence derives from a man in his forties with Graves disease. This CDR3 is CATSDIYTDTQYF. Written as DNA, the CDR3 is TGTGCCACCAGTGATATATACACAGATACGCAGTATTTT.